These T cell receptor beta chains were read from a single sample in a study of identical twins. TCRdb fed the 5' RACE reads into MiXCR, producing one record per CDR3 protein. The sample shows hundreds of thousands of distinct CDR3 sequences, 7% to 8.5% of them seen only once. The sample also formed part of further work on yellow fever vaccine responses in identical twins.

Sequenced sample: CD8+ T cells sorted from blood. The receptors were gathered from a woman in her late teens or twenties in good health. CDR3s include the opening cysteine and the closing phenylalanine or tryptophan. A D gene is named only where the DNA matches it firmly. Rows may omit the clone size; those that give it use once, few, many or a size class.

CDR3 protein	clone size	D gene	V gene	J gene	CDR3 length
CATSDPRDSTYEQYF	many	TRBD1	TRBV24-1	TRBJ2-7	15
CASSSPGTGFEQYF	many	TRBD1	TRBV12-3/TRBV12-4	TRBJ2-7	14
CASMGLAGDTGELFF	many	TRBD2	TRBV19	TRBJ2-2	15
CASSPSGRGVPYNEQFF	few	TRBD2	TRBV28	TRBJ2-1	17
CATSSYNEQFF	many	NA	TRBV24-1	TRBJ2-1	11
CASSPDRGSVEAFF	few	TRBD1	TRBV11-2	TRBJ1-1	14
CASSLDPKQETQYF	NA	NA	TRBV7-8	TRBJ2-5	14
CASSFRAYQETQYF	few	NA	TRBV7-9	TRBJ2-5	14
CASSYTSGSGDTQYF	many	TRBD2	TRBV12-3/TRBV12-4	TRBJ2-3	15
CSAREGPEQFF	many	NA	TRBV20-1	TRBJ2-1	11
CASVRQAPVYNEQFF	NA	NA	TRBV6-5	TRBJ2-1	15
CATSDRTSGMDEQFF	many	TRBD2	TRBV24-1	TRBJ2-1	15
CASSLGQGVPSSYNEQFF	few	TRBD1	TRBV4-1	TRBJ2-1	18
CASSYSLGGHNEQFF	many	NA	TRBV6-5	TRBJ2-1	15
CASSQEGRIRENTEAFF	many	NA	TRBV4-1	TRBJ1-1	17
CASSLRVVTDTQYF	few	NA	TRBV5-5	TRBJ2-3	14
CASSQDSPRHFYEQYF	few	NA	TRBV4-1	TRBJ2-7	16
CSVEGYGYTF	NA	NA	TRBV29-1	TRBJ1-2	10
CASSQPDRYSYNEQFF	many	NA	TRBV14	TRBJ2-1	16
CASRQSFNYNEQFF	NA	NA	TRBV27	TRBJ2-1	14
CASSPTGENQPQHF	few	TRBD1	TRBV25-1	TRBJ1-5	14
CATSGQPSYNEQFF	NA	TRBD1	TRBV15	TRBJ2-1	14
CASTVQGISSDEQFF	many	TRBD1	TRBV10-3	TRBJ2-1	15
CASSPGLNYNSPLHF	NA	NA	TRBV6-1	TRBJ1-6	15
CASSSQTSGNTIYF	few	NA	TRBV6-5	TRBJ1-3	14
CASSEGDFAYEQYF	many	NA	TRBV9	TRBJ2-7	14
CASSPRPVGSNTGELFF	many	NA	TRBV7-9	TRBJ2-2	17
CSARDEGGVETQYF	NA	TRBD2	TRBV20-1	TRBJ2-5	14
CASSWTSGRAELKTGELFF	many	TRBD2	TRBV11-1	TRBJ2-2	19
CASSRGSSTDTQYF	many	NA	TRBV5-1	TRBJ2-3	14
CASSGIGTGGNGYTF	NA	TRBD1	TRBV9	TRBJ1-2	15
CASTLLAGGITDTQYF	few	TRBD2	TRBV13	TRBJ2-3	16
CASGGTAETDTQYF	few	NA	TRBV6-1	TRBJ2-3	14
CASQGTEQGLRDIQYF	NA	NA	TRBV2	TRBJ2-4	16
CASSLGGQGGNQPQHF	few	TRBD1	TRBV5-4	TRBJ1-5	16
CASSLSGTSGSHEQFF	NA	TRBD2	TRBV7-8	TRBJ2-1	16
CSVPGGISYNEQFF	many	NA	TRBV20-1	TRBJ2-1	14